The present TCR beta chain was sequenced within a study of T-cell reconstitution after alpha-beta-depleted transplantation in children. This clonotype showed up just a few times. Compared with germline, one end of the junction differs, possibly owing to a read error. The CDR3 totals 18 residues. Germline CDR1 is SSHAT and CDR2 is FNYEAQ (reference sequence). Unique molecular identifiers were used to barcode this TCRbeta library. TCRdb re-analysed the PCR reads in MiXCR, keeping a single row per CDR3 protein. The table lists some 490,000 distinct CDR3 sequences, under 15% of them singletons. Sequenced material: PBMCs from the stem cell graft donor, taken from the stem cell graft. The receptor's source is a human donor who donated a stem cell graft to a child with combined immunodeficiency. The V gene is TRBV7-7, the J gene TRBJ1-6; D gene ambiguous. The CDR3 nucleotides are TGTGCTAGCAGCTCCCACGGCCTTCCTACCCTCCATAATTCACCCCTCCACTTT. Translated: CASSSHGLPTLHNSPLHF.